This TCR beta chain was sequenced during a study of T cell repertoires in cytomegalovirus infection. Turning to the study itself: Newly reported HLA-C-restricted and thoroughly characterized HLA-B-restricted CMV epitopes were employed. Public TCR beta signatures indicated both CMV infection and matching HLA type.

Study-level findings and limits: HLA-C-restricted CMV clonotypes gave the most frequent clonotype in two of eight donors. Cumulated frequencies of public TCR beta families served to identify carriers of CMV plus the relevant HLA.

For this clonotype: What it binds is unknown.

TCRdb analysed the reads with MiXCR anew, one entry per CDR3 protein. The sample lists 450,000 to 550,000 distinct CDR3 sequences; about 44% were seen once. Sequencing used cultured PBMCs, obtained from culture after CMV antigen stimulation. The sequence was collected from a human donor in good health (CMV status not recorded). Some clones in this sample may be carry-over from other donors' samples.

CDR3 protein: CASSPTVILRWSGANVLTF. Here the CDR3 DNA reads TGTGCCAGCAGCCCAACGGTCATTTTAAGGTGGTCTGGGGCCAACGTCCTGACTTTC. V usage is TRBV3-1 and J usage is TRBJ2-6; D is unclear. The V end lost 4 bases, the J end lost 1 base, and 20 bases lay between the germline ends. Germline V gene data show CDR1 as LGHDT and CDR2 as YNNKEL (reference sequence). CDR3 length equals 19 residues.